This entry lists 9 T cell receptor beta chains sequenced from one sample in a study of early T cells in non-severe SARS-CoV-2 infection. TCRdb called the 5' RACE reads again in MiXCR, with one record for every CDR3 protein. The sample lists about 86,000 distinct CDR3 sequences, about 15% occurring once. The sample was whole blood. These TCRs come from an adult who was a healthcare worker with PCR-confirmed SARS-CoV-2 infection or an uninfected control (not recorded which).

This chain uses TRBV5-1 with TRBJ2-7; 7 bases are a match to TRBD1. The germline CDR1 and CDR2 sequences are SGHRS and YFSETQ. This CDR3 is 14 amino acids long. J lost 0 bases, V lost 6 bases, and 6 bases had no gene match. CDR3 amino acids: CASTFGTVSYEQYF. Here the CDR3 DNA reads TGCGCCAGCACCTTCGGGACAGTCTCCTACGAGCAGTACTTC.

V usage is TRBV7-3 and J usage is TRBJ1-2; 7 bases are shared with TRBD1. J lost 6 bases, V lost 5 bases, and 6 bases had no gene match. The CDR3 extends over 13 amino acids. Germline V CDR1 and CDR2: SGHTA, FQGTGA. CDR3 region: CASSLQTGDGYTF. The CDR3 nucleotides read TGTGCCAGCAGCCTTCAAACAGGGGATGGCTACACCTTC.

This clonotype was seen more than once but under ten times. The chain links TRBV11-1 to TRBJ2-7; D gene ambiguous. The CDR3 loop spans 12 amino acids. From germline, CDR1 is SGHAT and CDR2 FQDESV (reference sequence). Trimming stripped 5 bases from V and 2 bases from J, with 7 bases between. This chain's CDR3 is CASSLLTYEQYF. CDR3 in DNA: TGTGCCAGCAGCCTCCTCACCTACGAGCAGTACTTC.

The chain is built from TRBV29-1 and TRBJ1-1; no reliable D call. The length of the CDR3 is 14 residues. V dropped 6 bases and J dropped 2 bases, with 16 bases sitting between them. In germline, CDR1 is SQVTM, CDR2 ANQGSEA. This chain's CDR3 is CSVWTSPFNTEAFF. In DNA form, the CDR3 reads TGCAGCGTGTGGACCAGCCCGTTTAACACTGAAGCTTTCTTT. The full variable domain, completed using reference TRBV29-1 and TRBJ1-1, is SAVISQKPSRDICQRGTSLTIQCQVDSQVTMMFWYRQQPGQSLTLIATANQGSEATYESGFVIDKFPISRPNLTFSTLTVSNMSPEDSSIYLCSVWTSPFNTEAFFGQGTRLTVV.

V is TRBV6-5 and J is TRBJ2-4, with TRBD1 as a possible D gene (5 bases). The CDR3 sequence is 13 residues long. The germline V gene has CDR1 MNHEY and CDR2 SVGAGI. The V end was cut by 4 bases, the J end by 8 bases, with 12 bases between. The CDR3 nucleotides read TGTGCCAGCAGTTTAGGGTGGGGCGACATTCAGTACTTC. This codes for CASSLGWGDIQYF.

The CDR3 spells CASSPGDRREAFF. DNA for the CDR3: TGTGCCAGCAGCCCCGGGGACAGGCGTGAAGCTTTCTTT. V is TRBV7-6 and J is TRBJ1-1; 8 nucleotides line up with TRBD1. After removal of 5 bases from V and 7 bases from J, the junction contained 6 bases not matched to a gene. The germline V gene has CDR1 SGHVS and CDR2 FNYEAQ. CDR3 length: 13 amino acids.

The chain recombines TRBV21-1 with TRBJ2-5; TRBD1 is the table's D call and was not checked against the DNA. TRBV21-1 counts as a pseudogene. The CDR3 has 15 residues. CDR3 protein: CASSGQGGGQETQYF. The CDR3 DNA sequence: TGTGCCAGCAGCGGACAGGGAGGAGGACAAGAGACCCAGTACTTC.

This clonotype appeared a few times. The chain employs TRBV7-9 and TRBJ2-1; D remains ambiguous. Per the germline V gene, CDR1 is SEHNR and CDR2 is FQNEAQ (reference sequence). The length of the CDR3 is 12 residues. Trimming shortened V by 7 bases and J by 7 bases, and 11 bases separated the two germline ends. The CDR3 here is CASKPPRNEQFF. The CDR3 DNA is TGTGCCAGCAAACCCCCGCGTAATGAGCAGTTCTTC. Full variable domain (remainder filled in from reference TRBV7-9 and TRBJ2-1): DTGVSQNPRHKITKRGQNVTFRCDPISEHNRLYWYRQTLGQGPEFLTYFQNEAQLEKSRLLSDRFSAERPKGSFSTLEIQRTEQGDSAMYLCASKPPRNEQFFGPGTRLTVL.

CDR3 sequence: CASSSRRTGELFF. DNA of the CDR3: TGTGCCAGCAGCTCGCGGAGGACCGGGGAGCTGTTTTTT. This chain connects TRBV7-8 to TRBJ2-2; D perhaps matches TRBD2 (5 bases). Per germline, CDR1 SGHVS and CDR2 FQNEAQ. The length of the CDR3 is 13 residues. V lost 4 bases to trimming and J lost 5 bases, with 8 bases between them.